The next 25 T cell receptor beta chains were all read from a single sample in a study of OX40 agonist ivuxolimab in advanced cancers. Here immunoSEQ multiplex PCR was the method, and the copy in TCRdb shows in-frame clones only, minus some. The sample lists more than 65,000 clones, about 85% seen once, with under 20% in the top ten. The specimen was CD4+ or CD8+ T cells sorted from blood, collected in a trial of the OX40 agonist ivuxolimab. These receptors came from an adult with an advanced solid tumor such as melanoma, head and neck, liver or kidney cancer.

The rearrangement joins TRBV23-1 to TRBJ1-1, with 8 bases matching TRBD1. TRBV23-1 is an ORF, and what it does is uncertain. The ends lost 2 bases at V and 0 bases at J; junction bases unmatched: 2. The CDR3 sequence is 15 residues long. CDR3 DNA sequence: TGCGCCAGCAGTCAAGGACAGGGAATGAACACTGAAGCTTTCTTT. Translating it yields CASSQGQGMNTEAFF.

This chain joins TRBV9 and TRBJ2-1, with D possibly TRBD2 on 6 matching bases. Per the germline V gene, CDR1 is SGDLS and CDR2 is YYNGEE. This CDR3 comprises 14 residues. With 0 bases removed from V and 4 bases from J, the gap between germline ends came to 8 bases. DNA for the CDR3: TGTGCCAGCAGCGTAGTTGGGGGGTACAATGAGCAGTTCTTC. Its protein product is CASSVVGGYNEQFF. Full variable domain (remainder filled in from reference TRBV9 and TRBJ2-1): DSGVTQTPKHLITATGQRVTLRCSPRSGDLSVYWYQQSLDQGLQFLIQYYNGEERAKGNILERFSAQQFPDLHSELNLSSLELGDSALYFCASSVVGGYNEQFFGPGTRLTVL.

The chain uses TRBV6-6 and TRBJ2-1; D is unresolved. Between the trimmed V and J ends, which lost 5 bases and 5 bases, there was a span of 13 bases. Germline values: CDR1 MNHNY, CDR2 SVGAGI (reference sequence). CDR3 size: 14 residues. The CDR3 protein is CASSGGERDNEQFF. CDR3 nucleotides: TGTGCCAGCAGTGGTGGTGAAAGGGACAATGAGCAGTTCTTC.

The chain recombines TRBV10-1 with TRBJ2-7; 11 bases align to TRBD2. This CDR3 comprises 14 residues. The germline V gene encodes CDR1 WNHNN and CDR2 SYGVQD (reference sequence). J lost 5 bases, V lost 3 bases, and 3 bases had no gene match. CDR3 sequence reads: CASSDTSGSNEQYF. The DNA for the CDR3 is TGCGCCAGCAGTGATACTAGCGGGAGTAACGAGCAGTACTTC.

The gene calls are TRBV18 and TRBJ2-3; TRBD2 aligns across 8 bases. The CDR3 runs to 15 residues. The germline gives CDR1 KGHSH, CDR2 LQKENI. With V trimmed by 5 bases and J by 1 base, 5 bases remained unmatched. This chain's CDR3 is CASSSGLGGTDTQYF. CDR3 coding DNA: TGTGCCAGCTCATCGGGACTAGGGGGCACAGATACGCAGTATTTT.

The V gene is TRBV7-6, the J gene TRBJ2-7; D is unresolved. Trimming removed 2 bases from V and 7 bases from J, with 15 bases in between. In germline, CDR1 is SGHVS, CDR2 FNYEAQ. The CDR3 extends over 14 amino acids. The CDR3 sequence is CASSLLTDLGEQYF. Here the CDR3 DNA reads TGTGCCAGCAGCTTATTGACGGACCTAGGGGAGCAGTACTTC.

The chain is built from TRBV11-3 and TRBJ2-1; 10 bases map to TRBD2. Germline loops: CDR1 SGHNT, CDR2 YENEEA. Trimming took 5 bases from V and 3 from J; bases not matched to a gene: 1. This CDR3 is 14 amino acids long. CDR3 residues: CASSRTSGYNEQFF. The CDR3 DNA follows: TGTGCCAGCAGCCGGACTAGCGGCTACAATGAGCAGTTCTTC.

V is TRBV5-1 and J is TRBJ1-2; D gene unclear. CDR3 length: 16 residues. Germline V gene data show CDR1 as SGHRS and CDR2 as YFSETQ. Trimming left V 2 bases short and J 3 bases short, with 17 bases between. CDR3 in DNA: TGCGCCAGCAGCTTTGGAGTGAGTGGTAGGGACTATGGCTACACCTTC. This translates into CASSFGVSGRDYGYTF. The whole variable domain, filled in from reference TRBV5-1 and TRBJ1-2, reads KAGVTQTPRYLIKTRGQQVTLSCSPISGHRSVSWYQQTPGQGLQFLFEYFSETQRNKGNFPGRFSGRQFSNSRSEMNVSTLELGDSALYLCASSFGVSGRDYGYTFGSGTRLTVV.

The rearrangement uses TRBV21-1 and TRBJ2-2. TRBV21-1 is designated a pseudogene. The CDR3 covers 14 residues. CDR3 DNA sequence: TGTGCCAGCAGGGGCGGCCCCAACACCGGGGAGCTGTTTTTT. It is translated as CASRGGPNTGELFF.

V is TRBV2 and J is TRBJ2-1, with TRBD1 matching 10 bases. The CDR3 covers 15 residues. V lost 6 bases, J lost 8 bases, and 10 bases stayed unmatched. In germline, CDR1 is SNHLY, CDR2 FYNNEI. In nucleotides, the CDR3 is TGTGCCAGCAGACATAGGACAGGGGGATCTTATGAGCAGTTCTTC. This sequence encodes CASRHRTGGSYEQFF. Supplemented by reference TRBV2 and TRBJ2-1, the full variable domain reads EPEVTQTPSHQVTQMGQEVILRCVPISNHLYFYWYRQILGQKVEFLVSFYNNEISEKSEIFDDQFSVERPDGSNFTLKIRSTKLEDSAMYFCASRHRTGGSYEQFFGPGTRLTVL.

The chain carries TRBV5-4 and TRBJ2-1; 11 bases align to TRBD2. Germline CDR1 and CDR2: SGHNT and YYREEE (reference sequence). Trimming at V came to 3 bases and at J to 3 bases, leaving 8 bases not matched to a gene. The length of the CDR3 is 17 residues. CDR3 in DNA: TGTGCCAGCAGCTCCGAACGTACTAGCGGGAGCTACAATGAGCAGTTCTTC. Its protein product is CASSSERTSGSYNEQFF.

The genes are TRBV18 and TRBJ1-1, with D unresolved. CDR1 is KGHSH, CDR2 LQKENI, per germline. The CDR3 sequence is 13 residues long. The V end was cut by 5 bases, the J end by 3 bases, with 10 bases between. In nucleotides, the CDR3 is TGTGCCAGCTCAAAGGGTCTGGACACTGAAGCTTTCTTT. This gives the protein CASSKGLDTEAFF.

V is TRBV4-1 and J is TRBJ2-2, with 9 bases identical to TRBD2. The CDR3 length is 21 residues. The V gene end was trimmed by 0 bases and the J gene end by 0 bases; junction bases not matched to a gene: 14. The germline gives CDR1 MGHRA, CDR2 YSYEKL. CDR3 coding DNA: TGCGCCAGCAGCCAAGACCCGGGACTAGCTGATATACCCGCGAACACCGGGGAGCTGTTTTTT. Its protein is CASSQDPGLADIPANTGELFF.

The chain joins TRBV4-2 to TRBJ2-2; 10 nucleotides align to TRBD1. The CDR3 covers 14 residues. V was clipped by 9 bases and J by 2 bases; unmatched bases: 3. CDR1 and CDR2 (germline): LGHNA, YNFKEQ. The CDR3 DNA follows: TGTGCCAGTGGACAGGGGGAAAACACCGGGGAGCTGTTTTTT. Protein: CASGQGENTGELFF.

This clone was counted a single time. The chain recombines TRBV6-5 with TRBJ2-2, with TRBD1 matching over 8 bases. The V segment lost 2 bases and the J segment 5 bases; nucleotides outside the gene matches: 4. Germline CDR1 reads MNHEY; CDR2 reads SVGAGI. The CDR3 length is 15 residues. CDR3: CASSYRDRPTGELFF. CDR3 sequence (DNA): TGTGCCAGCAGTTACAGGGACAGGCCGACCGGGGAGCTGTTTTTT.

This rearrangement joins TRBV11-3 to TRBJ1-2, with D uncertain. The germline V gene has CDR1 SGHNT and CDR2 YENEEA. The CDR3 runs 14 residues. V shed 2 bases and J shed 6 bases, with 13 bases lying between them. The CDR3 spells CASSLSLHWDGYTF. The CDR3 nucleotides read TGTGCCAGCAGCTTATCCCTCCACTGGGATGGCTACACCTTC.

The chain is built from TRBV15 and TRBJ2-4, with 7 bases aligning to TRBD2. CDR3 length equals 17 residues. After removal of 1 base from V and 2 bases from J, the junction contained 8 bases not matched to a gene. Germline CDR1 is LNHNV and CDR2 is YYDKDF (reference sequence). The CDR3 protein is CATSRVFGLESKNIQYF. DNA for the CDR3: TGTGCCACCAGCAGAGTCTTCGGACTAGAGTCCAAAAACATTCAGTACTTC.

V and J are TRBV5-1 and TRBJ2-5, with D possibly matching TRBD2 (6 bases). This CDR3 spans 17 amino acids. Trimming took 0 bases from V and 7 from J, leaving 22 bases between them. CDR1 SGHRS and CDR2 YFSETQ come from the germline V gene. CDR3 bases: TGCGCCAGCAGCTTGGTTGGAACCGGGACTCCAGAGGCGACCCAGTACTTC. Its protein product is CASSLVGTGTPEATQYF.

The CDR3 spells CASRLGDRGGNTIYF. CDR3 nucleotides: TGTGCCAGCAGGCTAGGTGACAGGGGTGGAAACACCATATATTTT. The chain links TRBV6-5 to TRBJ1-3, with 8 bases that match TRBD1. Germline trimming cut 6 bases from V and 3 bases from J; bases unmatched to any gene: 7. From germline, CDR1 is MNHEY and CDR2 SVGAGI. This CDR3 comprises 15 residues.

This clone has only a few counts. V usage is TRBV4-1 and J usage is TRBJ1-6; 8 bases align to TRBD1. The germline CDR1 and CDR2 sequences are MGHRA and YSYEKL. This CDR3 is built from 16 residues. Trimming at V came to 4 bases and at J to 9 bases, leaving 11 bases not matched to a gene. The CDR3 bases are TGCGCCAGCAGCCGTAGTCAGGGGGCTCCCCCTTCACCCCTCCACTTT. Its protein is CASSRSQGAPPSPLHF.

V usage is TRBV10-1 and J usage is TRBJ2-2; 10 bases line up with TRBD2. This CDR3 spans 15 amino acids. Germline trimming cut 4 bases from V and 6 bases from J; bases unmatched to any gene: 5. CDR1 is WNHNN and CDR2 is SYGVQD in the germline V gene (reference sequence). The CDR3 protein is CASSAVTSGAGELFF. CDR3 DNA sequence: TGCGCCAGCAGTGCGGTAACTAGCGGGGCCGGGGAGCTGTTTTTT.

The chain carries TRBV4-1 and TRBJ2-3, with 10 nucleotides matching TRBD2. Germline loops: CDR1 MGHRA, CDR2 YSYEKL. Trimming at V came to 0 bases and at J to 4 bases, leaving 7 bases not matched to a gene. This CDR3 spans 17 amino acids. The CDR3 nucleotides read TGCGCCAGCAGCCAAGATAGTCGGCTAGCGGGAGCAGATACGCAGTATTTT. This translates into CASSQDSRLAGADTQYF.

Only a few counts were recorded for this clone. This chain uses TRBV19 with TRBJ2-3; perhaps TRBD2 as D (6 bases). With 3 bases removed from V and 5 bases from J, the gap between germline ends came to 15 bases. Germline V gene data show CDR1 as LNHDA and CDR2 as SQIVND (reference sequence). The CDR3 extends over 15 amino acids. This CDR3 reads CASSIGSGGVDTQYF. CDR3 nucleotide sequence: TGTGCCAGTAGTATTGGTAGCGGAGGTGTAGATACGCAGTATTTT.

This sequence joins TRBV29-1 and TRBJ1-5; tentative D call: TRBD1 (6 bases). From germline, CDR1 is SQVTM and CDR2 ANQGSEA. This CDR3 has 13 amino acids. V lost 6 bases to trimming and J lost 4 bases, with 13 bases between them. DNA for the CDR3: TGCAGCGTCCGGACAGACCTTAATCAGCCCCAGCATTTT. This encodes CSVRTDLNQPQHF.

The chain is built from TRBV2 and TRBJ2-3; 11 bases agree with TRBD1. J gave up 9 bases and V 2 bases, and 22 bases lay outside the gene matches. This CDR3 is 20 amino acids long. Germline V gives CDR1 SNHLY, CDR2 FYNNEI. For the CDR3, the DNA is TGTGCCAGCAGTGAACCGGGACAGGGGGAAATAGGCGGGAGGGCCGGGACGCAGTATTTT. Its translation: CASSEPGQGEIGGRAGTQYF.